These 29 T cell receptor beta chains came from one sample sequenced in a study of shared clonotypes between healthy human individuals. Naive CD8 cells comprised CD45RO-negative, CCR7-positively selected cells, excluding terminally differentiated effector memory CD45RA+ cells. Using immunoSEQ multiplex PCR, the repertoire was profiled, and TCRdb retains in-frame clones only, with some absent. Of about 2.1 million clones listed, 85% to 95% are singletons. The sample consisted of naive CD8+ T cells from PBMCs. The receptor set was obtained from a man between 18 and 29 years old in good health. Some clones in this sample may be carry-over from other donors' samples.

V and J are TRBV27 and TRBJ2-1; 8 bases match TRBD1. The CDR3 has 16 amino acids. J lost 4 bases, V lost 5 bases, and 10 bases had no gene match. Germline loops: CDR1 MNHEY, CDR2 SMNVEV (reference sequence). DNA for the CDR3: TGTGCCAGCAGTCCTCGAACAGGGGGAGATTACAATGAGCAGTTCTTC. Translating it yields CASSPRTGGDYNEQFF.

The chain couples TRBV5-1 to TRBJ2-6; 7 bases are shared with TRBD1. Germline assignment: CDR1 SGHRS and CDR2 YFSETQ. The CDR3 covers 18 residues. With 4 bases clipped from V and 0 bases from J, the junction kept 10 bases outside the gene matches. CDR3 protein: CASSMGEGQHSGANVLTF. Written as DNA, the CDR3 is TGCGCCAGCAGCATGGGAGAGGGACAGCACTCTGGGGCCAACGTCCTGACTTTC.

This sequence joins TRBV6-1 and TRBJ1-5; TRBD1 aligns across 9 bases. The CDR3 is 14 residues long. The V segment lost 5 bases and the J segment 6 bases; nucleotides outside the gene matches: 5. Germline V gene data show CDR1 as MNHNS and CDR2 as SASEGT. The CDR3 DNA sequence: TGTGCCAGCAGTTCTGGGACAGGGCGTCAGCCCCAGCATTTT. Translation: CASSSGTGRQPQHF.

This clone appeared once. The chain joins TRBV10-3 to TRBJ2-7, with TRBD2 matching over 9 bases. This CDR3 spans 16 amino acids. Unmatched junction bases numbered 11, after V lost 6 bases and J lost 2 bases. Germline V gene lookup returns CDR1 ENHRY and CDR2 SYGVKD. As DNA, the CDR3 is TGTGCCATCAGCCCAACCCCCGTAGCGGGAGCCTACGAGCAGTACTTC. Encoded protein: CAISPTPVAGAYEQYF.

V gene TRBV9 combines with J gene TRBJ2-1, with TRBD2 matching over 7 bases. The CDR3 length is 16 residues. The germline CDR1 and CDR2 sequences are SGDLS and YYNGEE. The J segment lost 2 bases and the V segment lost 4 bases, leaving 9 bases of the junction unmatched. CDR3 bases: TGTGCCAGCAGCCCCTACGGGAGCGGGGCCTACAATGAGCAGTTCTTC. Translation: CASSPYGSGAYNEQFF.

V gene TRBV15 combines with J gene TRBJ2-7; perhaps TRBD2 as D (5 bases). Germline V gives CDR1 LNHNV, CDR2 YYDKDF (reference sequence). The CDR3 length is 15 residues. Deletions cut 1 base from V and 5 bases from J, with 15 bases between. The CDR3 spells CATSRAGDYAHEQYF. The CDR3 nucleotides read TGTGCCACCAGCAGAGCCGGAGACTATGCCCACGAGCAGTACTTC.

In the case of this clone: Given a much more abundant clone one base away, this may be a read error. The chain recombines TRBV7-3 with TRBJ2-1; 8 bases fit TRBD1. The trim removed 5 bases at V and 2 bases at J, leaving 2 bases unmatched. This CDR3 comprises 14 residues. From germline, CDR1 is SGHTA and CDR2 FQGTGA. The DNA for the CDR3 is TGTGCCAGCAGCCCGGGACAGGCCTACAATGAGCAGTTCTTC. Amino acids: CASSPGQAYNEQFF.

The V call is TRBV28, the J call TRBJ1-1; D is unclear. Germline CDR1 reads MDHEN; CDR2 reads SYDVKM. Trimming removed 6 bases at V and 1 base at J, with 12 bases between. The CDR3 spans 14 residues. The CDR3 loop reads CASREYGGNTEAFF. The CDR3 region has the DNA TGTGCCAGCAGAGAATACGGTGGGAACACTGAAGCTTTCTTT.

The gene calls are TRBV7-6 and TRBJ2-7; 8 bases line up with TRBD2. CDR1 and CDR2 from the germline V gene are SGHVS and FNYEAQ. V lost 1 base, J lost 3 bases, and 5 bases stayed unmatched. This CDR3 is built from 15 residues. CDR3 coding DNA: TGTGCCAGCAGCTTAGAAAGTCTAGCGGGCTACGAGCAGTACTTC. This translates into CASSLESLAGYEQYF. The whole variable domain, remainder taken from reference TRBV7-6 and TRBJ2-7, is GAGVSQSPRYKVTKRGQDVALRCDPISGHVSLYWYRQALGQGPEFLTYFNYEAQQDKSGLPNDRFSAERPEGSISTLTIQRTEQRDSAMYRCASSLESLAGYEQYFGPGTRLTVT.

This chain connects TRBV19 to TRBJ2-2, with 7 positions matching TRBD1. The CDR3 covers 16 residues. Germline loops: CDR1 LNHDA, CDR2 SQIVND (reference sequence). The ends lost 1 base at V and 4 bases at J; junction bases unmatched: 6. This CDR3 reads CASSIVGAGGTGELFF. DNA of the CDR3: TGTGCCAGTAGTATAGTAGGGGCAGGGGGCACCGGGGAGCTGTTTTTT.

V gene TRBV28 combines with J gene TRBJ1-5, with 8 bases matching TRBD1. V gave up 5 bases and J gave up 3 bases; unmatched junction bases: 6. Per the germline V gene, CDR1 is MDHEN and CDR2 is SYDVKM. The CDR3 length is 15 residues. The CDR3 loop is CASSPQDRDNQPQHF. The CDR3 DNA reads TGTGCCAGCAGTCCCCAGGACAGGGACAATCAGCCCCAGCATTTT. The variable domain in full, with the rest retrieved from reference TRBV28 and TRBJ1-5, is DVKVTQSSRYLVKRTGEKVFLECVQDMDHENMFWYRQDPGLGLRLIYFSYDVKMKEKGDIPEGYSVSREKKERFSLILESASTNQTSMYLCASSPQDRDNQPQHFGDGTRLSIL.

The rearrangement links TRBV2 to TRBJ2-7; unclear D gene. Per germline, CDR1 SNHLY and CDR2 FYNNEI. The CDR3 runs 15 residues. Between the trimmed V and J ends, which lost 3 bases and 2 bases, there was a span of 14 bases. In nucleotides, the CDR3 is TGTGCCAGCAGTGATCGGGCCGAAAGAACCTACGAGCAGTACTTC. Translation: CASSDRAERTYEQYF.

The J gene is TRBJ2-1, the V gene TRBV4-3, with D tentatively TRBD1 (6 bases). This CDR3 has 12 residues. Germline V gives CDR1 LGHNA, CDR2 YSLEER. Trimming removed 0 bases at V and 12 bases at J, with 9 bases between. CDR3 protein: CASSQDYRVQFF. CDR3 DNA sequence: TGCGCCAGCAGCCAAGATTACAGGGTGCAGTTCTTC.

V usage is TRBV4-3 and J usage is TRBJ2-3, with TRBD1 matching 10 bases. The ends lost 4 bases at V and 0 bases at J; junction bases unmatched: 1. This CDR3 is 15 amino acids long. CDR1 and CDR2 (germline): LGHNA, YSLEER. This chain's CDR3 is CASSRTGGSTDTQYF. The CDR3 DNA sequence: TGCGCCAGCAGCCGGACAGGGGGAAGCACAGATACGCAGTATTTT.

The chain recombines TRBV9 with TRBJ2-3; tentatively, D is TRBD1 (5 bases). Trimming pared 0 bases from V and 2 bases from J, leaving 16 bases between. Germline CDR1 SGDLS, CDR2 YYNGEE. The CDR3 is 17 amino acids. CDR3 coding DNA: TGTGCCAGCAGCGTAGCGCCTGACAGCATCACCACAGATACGCAGTATTTT. It translates to CASSVAPDSITTDTQYF.

V gene TRBV6-5 combines with J gene TRBJ1-1; TRBD1 is a possible D gene (5 bases). CDR1 and CDR2 (germline): MNHEY, SVGAGI. Trimming took off 2 bases at V and 5 bases at J, with 12 bases between the two ends. The CDR3 extends over 14 amino acids. This CDR3 is CASSYRGARTEAFF. The CDR3, as DNA: TGTGCCAGCAGTTACCGGGGCGCGAGGACTGAAGCTTTCTTT.

The chain uses TRBV6-6 and TRBJ2-1; D may match TRBD1 or TRBD2 (5 bases each). The CDR3 consists of 14 residues. V was pared by 8 bases and J by 5 bases, with 16 bases between. The germline CDR1 and CDR2 sequences are MNHNY and SVGAGI (reference sequence). The chain's CDR3 is CASEGWENHNEQFF. For the CDR3, the DNA is TGTGCCAGCGAGGGGTGGGAGAACCACAATGAGCAGTTCTTC.

The chain links TRBV27 to TRBJ2-3; maybe TRBD2 (5 bases). In germline, CDR1 is MNHEY, CDR2 SMNVEV (reference sequence). Trimming pared 5 bases from V and 0 bases from J, leaving 12 bases between. The CDR3 is 15 residues long. The CDR3 protein is CASSPLRVSTDTQYF. The DNA for the CDR3 is TGTGCCAGCAGTCCACTGCGGGTTAGCACAGATACGCAGTATTTT.

CDR3 in DNA: TGTGCCAGCAGCCCTAGAGGGCGGGAGGCGCTCTCAGATACGCAGTATTTT. Encoded protein: CASSPRGREALSDTQYF. This chain links TRBV13 with TRBJ2-3; 8 bases align to TRBD2. V shed 5 bases and J 4 bases; nucleotides not matched to a gene: 14. The CDR3 consists of 17 residues. Germline lookup yields CDR1 PRHDT and CDR2 FYEKMQ (reference sequence).

This rearrangement joins TRBV7-9 to TRBJ1-4, with D uncertain. The germline gives CDR1 SEHNR, CDR2 FQNEAQ (reference sequence). The CDR3 length is 16 residues. With 4 bases removed from V and 0 bases from J, the gap between germline ends came to 12 bases. The CDR3 coding sequence is TGTGCCAGCAGCTCCGCCACGTTCGCAACTAATGAAAAACTGTTTTTT. This translates into CASSSATFATNEKLFF.

The chain uses TRBV28 and TRBJ2-3; D possibly uses TRBD1 or TRBD2 (5 bases each). CDR3 length: 15 amino acids. The V end was cut by 5 bases, the J end by 1 base, with 13 bases between. From germline, CDR1 is MDHEN and CDR2 SYDVKM. The CDR3 DNA reads TGTGCCAGCAGTGGCGTCCTGGGGGGCACAGATACGCAGTATTTT. Translation: CASSGVLGGTDTQYF. Filled out from reference TRBV28 and TRBJ2-3, the complete variable domain reads DVKVTQSSRYLVKRTGEKVFLECVQDMDHENMFWYRQDPGLGLRLIYFSYDVKMKEKGDIPEGYSVSREKKERFSLILESASTNQTSMYLCASSGVLGGTDTQYFGPGTRLTVL.

The chain links TRBV4-1 to TRBJ2-1; TRBD2 aligns across 7 bases. The CDR3 consists of 16 residues. Germline CDR1 is MGHRA and CDR2 is YSYEKL. Trimming removed 1 base from V and 6 bases from J; junction bases left unmatched: 9. The CDR3 loop is CASSQAGGSRSNEQFF. The CDR3, as DNA: TGCGCCAGCAGCCAAGCAGGCGGGAGTCGTTCCAATGAGCAGTTCTTC.

The J gene is TRBJ1-1, the V gene TRBV7-8, with D tentatively TRBD1 (5 bases). Looked up from germline, CDR1 is SGHVS and CDR2 is FQNEAQ. The CDR3 spans 20 residues. V was shortened by 4 bases and J by 0 bases, with 27 bases between the two germline ends. This chain's CDR3 is CASSSSFFGVRDGLNTEAFF. CDR3 bases: TGTGCCAGCAGCTCCAGTTTTTTTGGGGTCAGGGATGGCCTGAACACTGAAGCTTTCTTT.

The chain recombines TRBV9 with TRBJ2-5, with TRBD1 matching over 7 bases. The J segment lost 5 bases and the V segment lost 0 bases, leaving 7 bases of the junction unmatched. CDR1 SGDLS and CDR2 YYNGEE come from the germline V gene. This CDR3 has 15 amino acids. Here the CDR3 DNA reads TGTGCCAGCAGCGTAGCTGACAGGGCTAGGGAGACCCAGTACTTC. Amino acids: CASSVADRARETQYF.

V gene TRBV7-8 combines with J gene TRBJ2-7, with 7 bases matching TRBD2. The trim removed 2 bases at V and 7 bases at J, leaving 8 bases unmatched. Germline V gives CDR1 SGHVS, CDR2 FQNEAQ. The CDR3 length is 14 residues. The CDR3 coding sequence is TGTGCCAGCAGCTTATGGCTGGGGGAGGGAGAGCAGTACTTC. Protein: CASSLWLGEGEQYF.

The chain employs TRBV9 and TRBJ1-1, with D possibly matching TRBD1 (6 bases). V lost 2 bases and J lost 7, with 15 bases in between. Germline assignment: CDR1 SGDLS and CDR2 YYNGEE. This CDR3 has 14 residues. CDR3 amino acids: CASSVRDILFEAFF. The CDR3 DNA sequence: TGTGCCAGCAGCGTTCGGGACATTTTGTTTGAAGCTTTCTTT.

The chain couples TRBV5-6 to TRBJ2-7, with 9 bases identical to TRBD1. CDR3 length: 14 amino acids. Trimming took 3 bases from V and 8 from J; bases not matched to a gene: 9. The germline V gene encodes CDR1 SGHDT and CDR2 YYEEEE. CDR3 DNA: TGTGCCAGCAGCTCGGGACAGGGTGGTTTGAAGCAGTACTTC. Encoded protein: CASSSGQGGLKQYF.

V gene TRBV7-8 combines with J gene TRBJ2-1; TRBD2 might be the D (6 bases). The germline V gene encodes CDR1 SGHVS and CDR2 FQNEAQ. The V gene lost 3 bases and the J gene lost 7 bases, with 13 bases spanning the gap. The CDR3 runs 14 residues. As DNA, the CDR3 is TGTGCCAGCAGCTTTTTGGAGGGAAATAATGAGCAGTTCTTC. Its translation is CASSFLEGNNEQFF.

J is TRBJ1-1 and V is TRBV7-9, with 9 bases matching TRBD1. CDR1 is SEHNR, CDR2 FQNEAQ, per germline (reference sequence). The length of the CDR3 is 15 residues. V gave up 7 bases and J gave up 1 base; unmatched junction bases: 7. CDR3 sequence: CASTPNRGRNTEAFF. The CDR3 DNA reads TGTGCCAGCACCCCGAACAGGGGGCGGAACACTGAAGCTTTCTTT.